These 25 T cell receptor beta chains came from one sample sequenced in a study of OX40 agonist ivuxolimab in advanced cancers. Some clones are missing from TCRdb's copy, which holds only in-frame ones; the method was immunoSEQ multiplex PCR. The data show approximately 74,000 clones, around four fifths seen once. Sequencing was performed on CD4+ or CD8+ T cells sorted from blood, taken in a trial of the OX40 agonist ivuxolimab. The receptors here all came from an adult with an advanced solid tumor such as melanoma, head and neck, liver or kidney cancer.

The rearrangement uses TRBV28 and TRBJ2-3; 7 positions match TRBD2. The ends lost 3 bases at V and 2 bases at J; junction bases unmatched: 2. The CDR3 is made up of 14 amino acids. Per the germline V gene, CDR1 is MDHEN and CDR2 is SYDVKM. The chain's CDR3 is CASSLGGVTDTQYF. The CDR3 DNA is TGTGCCAGCAGTTTGGGAGGGGTCACAGATACGCAGTATTTT.

The chain couples TRBV21-1 to TRBJ2-3; TRBD2 is the table's D call and was not checked against the DNA. TRBV21-1 is given as a pseudogene. The CDR3 has 17 residues. The CDR3 is CASIGGKVARTTDTQYF. DNA for the CDR3: TGTGCCAGCATCGGCGGAAAAGTCGCCCGCACCACAGATACGCAGTATTTT.

The chain uses TRBV9 and TRBJ1-3, with 7 bases lining up with TRBD1. CDR1 and CDR2 (germline): SGDLS, YYNGEE. V lost 0 bases and J lost 2; bases outside the gene matches: 5. There are 16 residues in the CDR3. CDR3 protein: CASSVAPQGAGNTIYF. CDR3 DNA sequence: TGTGCCAGCAGCGTAGCGCCCCAGGGGGCTGGAAACACCATATATTTT.

This clone was seen only a few times. The gene calls are TRBV28 and TRBJ1-3; 7 bases are shared with TRBD1. The CDR3 sequence is 14 residues long. Germline-derived CDR1 and CDR2 are MDHEN and SYDVKM. After removal of 7 bases from V and 5 bases from J, the junction contained 8 bases not matched to a gene. The CDR3 here is CASISPGGRNTIYF. In nucleotides, the CDR3 is TGTGCCAGCATCTCCCCAGGGGGGAGAAACACCATATATTTT.

The CDR3 loop is CACKTGTGTSSGYTF. For the CDR3, the DNA is TGTGCCTGCAAAACGGGCACAGGGACCTCCTCTGGCTACACCTTC. The chain joins TRBV30 to TRBJ1-2, with D possibly being TRBD1 (6 bases). Germline values: CDR1 GTSNPN, CDR2 SVGIG (reference sequence). The CDR3 has 15 residues. Trimming removed 6 bases from V and 7 bases from J, with 24 bases in between. The full variable domain, completed using reference TRBV30 and TRBJ1-2, is SQTIHQWPATLVQPVGSPLSLECTVEGTSNPNLYWYRQAAGRGLQLLFYSVGIGQISSEVPQNLSASRPQDRQFILSSKKLLLSDSGFYLCACKTGTGTSSGYTFGSGTRLTVV.

This clone was seen only a few times. The gene calls are TRBV19 and TRBJ1-5, with D hard to call. The V end lost 6 bases, the J end lost 11 bases, and 14 bases lay between the germline ends. CDR3 size: 12 residues. CDR1 and CDR2 (germline): LNHDA, SQIVND (reference sequence). CDR3 sequence reads: CASSPTLVAQHF. CDR3 nucleotide sequence: TGTGCCAGTAGCCCAACCTTAGTGGCCCAGCATTTT.

A few counts support this clone. This chain joins TRBV10-1 and TRBJ2-3; D gene unclear. With 3 bases removed from V and 5 bases from J, the gap between germline ends came to 9 bases. The germline V gene encodes CDR1 WNHNN and CDR2 SYGVQD (reference sequence). The CDR3 spans 13 residues. CDR3 DNA: TGCGCCAGCAGTGATCGCCCCGGAGATACGCAGTATTTT. It specifies CASSDRPGDTQYF.

The chain is built from TRBV7-2 and TRBJ1-6; D is ambiguous. Trimming removed 1 base at V and 9 bases at J, with 7 bases between. The CDR3 runs 13 residues. Germline lookup yields CDR1 SGHTA and CDR2 FQGNSA. CDR3 DNA: TGTGCCAGCAGCTTAGAAATGTTTTCACCCCTCCACTTT. Translated, it gives CASSLEMFSPLHF.

V usage is TRBV9 and J usage is TRBJ2-1, with TRBD2 matching 7 bases. CDR1 and CDR2 (germline): SGDLS, YYNGEE. The CDR3 loop spans 15 amino acids. Trimming took 3 bases from V and 2 from J; bases not matched to a gene: 5. CDR3 region: CASSERGVPYNEQFF. The CDR3 bases are TGTGCCAGCAGCGAACGGGGGGTGCCCTACAATGAGCAGTTCTTC.

This clone appeared once. The J gene is TRBJ2-5, the V gene TRBV11-2; D is perhaps TRBD2 (5 bases). Germline CDR1 SGHAT, CDR2 FQNNGV. This CDR3 comprises 13 residues. The germline V and J ends were trimmed by 4 bases and 2 bases, with 8 bases remaining between them. The CDR3 DNA reads TGTGCCAGCAGCTCCGGGGAGCAAGAGACCCAGTACTTC. It is translated as CASSSGEQETQYF. Drawing the rest from reference TRBV11-2 and TRBJ2-5, the complete variable domain is EAGVAQSPRYKIIEKRQSVAFWCNPISGHATLYWYQQILGQGPKLLIQFQNNGVVDDSQLPKDRFSAERLKGVDSTLKIQPAKLEDSAVYLCASSSGEQETQYFGPGTRLLVL.

The chain combines TRBV12-5 with TRBJ2-7; D call uncertain. The germline gives CDR1 LGHNT, CDR2 FRNRAP. V lost 5 bases, J lost 9 bases, and 11 bases lay in between. This CDR3 region has 11 residues. CDR3 coding DNA: TGTGCTAGTGGTCCGGGTTCGGGGCAGTACTTC. It translates to CASGPGSGQYF.

The V call is TRBV29-1, the J call TRBJ1-1; a weak D match, TRBD1 (6 bases). This CDR3 has 12 amino acids. With 4 bases removed from V and 1 base from J, the gap between germline ends came to 7 bases. Germline CDR1 is SQVTM and CDR2 is ANQGSEA. The CDR3 region has the DNA TGCAGCGTTGTACAGGGGAACACTGAAGCTTTCTTT. The encoded protein is CSVVQGNTEAFF.

The V gene is TRBV4-1, the J gene TRBJ2-1; the match to TRBD2 covers 12 bases. The CDR3 is 16 amino acids. Looked up from germline, CDR1 is MGHRA and CDR2 is YSYEKL. The junction had 4 bases not matched to a gene; V was cut back by 4 bases and J by 3 bases. The CDR3 coding sequence is TGCGCCAGCAGCCCCCGGACTAGCGGGATCTACAATGAGCAGTTCTTC. This encodes CASSPRTSGIYNEQFF.

The V gene is TRBV2, the J gene TRBJ2-7; D not resolved. This CDR3 has 15 amino acids. Trimming removed 6 bases at V and 3 bases at J, with 18 bases between. The germline gives CDR1 SNHLY, CDR2 FYNNEI. This CDR3 is CASSVSTGPLYEQYF. The CDR3 DNA is TGTGCCAGCAGCGTTTCCACCGGGCCCCTCTACGAGCAGTACTTC.

V is TRBV19 and J is TRBJ1-5; the D gene is possibly TRBD1 (6 bases). Trimming took 5 bases from V and 4 from J, leaving 21 bases between them. Germline V lookup: CDR1 LNHDA, CDR2 SQIVND (reference sequence). CDR3 size: 17 residues. The CDR3 DNA sequence: TGTGCCAGTAGTGCTCAAAATCGGGGGGGCCCGAATCAGCCCCAGCATTTT. Encoded protein: CASSAQNRGGPNQPQHF. Drawing the rest from reference TRBV19 and TRBJ1-5, the complete variable domain is DGGITQSPKYLFRKEGQNVTLSCEQNLNHDAMYWYRQDPGQGLRLIYYSQIVNDFQKGDIAEGYSVSREKKESFPLTVTSAQKNPTAFYLCASSAQNRGGPNQPQHFGDGTRLSIL.

This clone has more than one count but fewer than ten. The rearrangement joins TRBV6-4 to TRBJ2-7; D gene uncertain. Trimming took 6 bases from V and 0 from J, leaving 12 bases between them. This CDR3 contains 14 residues. The germline V gene encodes CDR1 MRHNA and CDR2 SNTAGT. CDR3 bases: TGTGCCAGCAGGCCCGAATCGAGCTCCTACGAGCAGTACTTC. Translation: CASRPESSSYEQYF.

V usage is TRBV19 and J usage is TRBJ1-3; TRBD1 aligns across 8 bases. The V and J ends lost 4 bases and 3 bases, in that order; junction bases with no gene match: 5. Germline CDR1 is LNHDA and CDR2 is SQIVND (reference sequence). The CDR3 runs 15 residues. The CDR3 loop is CASSTRTGFGNTIYF. The DNA for the CDR3 is TGTGCCAGTAGTACCCGGACAGGGTTTGGAAACACCATATATTTT. Full variable domain (rest looked up from reference TRBV19 and TRBJ1-3): DGGITQSPKYLFRKEGQNVTLSCEQNLNHDAMYWYRQDPGQGLRLIYYSQIVNDFQKGDIAEGYSVSREKKESFPLTVTSAQKNPTAFYLCASSTRTGFGNTIYFGEGSWLTVV.

V and J are TRBV28 and TRBJ1-2, with D unresolved. The CDR3 has 13 amino acids. The V gene's germline CDR1 is MDHEN and CDR2 SYDVKM. Trimming took off 2 bases at V and 2 bases at J, with 6 bases between the two ends. The DNA of the CDR3 is TGTGCCAGCAGTTTACTGGGGAACTATGGCTACACCTTC. Translating gives CASSLLGNYGYTF.

This sequence joins TRBV14 and TRBJ2-1; 7 positions match TRBD2. Trimming took 1 base from V and 1 from J; bases not matched to a gene: 1. This CDR3 is built from 15 residues. Germline CDR1 and CDR2: SGHDN and FVKESK. The CDR3 sequence is CASSQVAGSYNEQFF. The CDR3 DNA follows: TGTGCCAGCAGCCAAGTAGCGGGTTCCTACAATGAGCAGTTCTTC. Based on the CDR3 plus reference TRBV14 and TRBJ2-1, the full variable domain is EAGVTQFPSHSVIEKGQTVTLRCDPISGHDNLYWYRRVMGKEIKFLLHFVKESKQDESGMPNNRFLAERTGGTYSTLKVQPAELEDSGVYFCASSQVAGSYNEQFFGPGTRLTVL.

This clone was recorded a few times. The rearrangement links TRBV27 to TRBJ2-2; D remains ambiguous. Germline V CDR1 and CDR2: MNHEY, SMNVEV (reference sequence). This CDR3 contains 14 residues. Trimming took 0 bases from V and 8 from J, leaving 10 bases between them. The CDR3 loop is CASSLSITSGELFF. The CDR3 DNA reads as TGTGCCAGCAGTTTATCCATTACCAGTGGGGAGCTGTTTTTT.

The chain joins TRBV7-3 to TRBJ2-1; D is perhaps TRBD2 (6 bases). With 8 bases removed from V and 5 bases from J, the gap between germline ends came to 22 bases. The germline CDR1 and CDR2 sequences are SGHTA and FQGTGA. The CDR3 is 16 residues long. CDR3 in DNA: TGTGCCAGCTCCCCCGGGAACGGCTGGACTAACAATGAGCAGTTCTTC. It codes for CASSPGNGWTNNEQFF.

This chain uses TRBV11-2 with TRBJ2-7; 13 bases match TRBD2. Per the germline V gene, CDR1 is SGHAT and CDR2 is FQNNGV. The CDR3 has 15 residues. V trimming: 5 bases; J trimming: 2 bases; junction bases outside the gene matches: 3. The CDR3 reads CASSLGTSGAYEQYF. The CDR3 DNA reads as TGTGCCAGCAGCCTCGGGACTAGCGGGGCCTACGAGCAGTACTTC.

This chain uses TRBV5-1 with TRBJ2-2; D not certain. Germline V gene data show CDR1 as SGHRS and CDR2 as YFSETQ. This CDR3 comprises 14 residues. V was pared by 2 bases and J by 1 base, with 6 bases between. CDR3 region: CASSFRQNTGELFF. The CDR3 nucleotides are TGCGCCAGCAGCTTCAGACAGAACACCGGGGAGCTGTTTTTT.

Remarks on this clone: The junction shows a germline mismatch at one end, possibly a read error. The chain recombines TRBV6-5 with TRBJ2-7; possibly TRBD2 for D (7 bases). The CDR3 covers 11 residues. CDR1 is MNHEY, CDR2 SVGAGI, per germline. CDR3 DNA: TGTGCCAGCGAGGGGGGGCGGTTGAGGGGTTTC. This sequence encodes CASEGGRLRGF.

The CDR3: CASSLMRIDTEAFF. The CDR3 region has the DNA TGCGCCAGCAGCTTGATGAGGATAGACACTGAAGCTTTCTTT. The chain couples TRBV5-1 to TRBJ1-1, with D hard to call. CDR3 length: 14 amino acids. Per germline, CDR1 SGHRS and CDR2 YFSETQ. Trimming took off 1 base at V and 3 bases at J, with 10 bases between the two ends.